The entry below gives a single TCR beta chain sequence along with its context. This sample was included in a study of cytomegalovirus exposure and HLA in healthy donors. The V end lost 6 bases, the J end lost 5 bases, and 12 bases lay between the germline ends. There are 13 residues in the CDR3. Germline assignment: CDR1 MDHEN and CDR2 SYDVKM. This PCR relied on a set of 60 Vbeta primers and 13 Jbeta primers. Profiled with immunoSEQ multiplex PCR; TCRdb holds only in-frame clones, not every one. The profile shows 130,000 or so clones, roughly 9% of them singletons. This chain links TRBV28 with TRBJ2-3, with D possibly matching TRBD1 (6 bases). The TCR originated in a woman aged 40 to 50 in good health and CMV-seropositive. The sequenced sample was PBMCs. CDR3 in DNA: TGTGCCAGCAGCTTTCAGGGGATAGATACGCAGTATTTT. This sequence encodes CASSFQGIDTQYF.